A selection of T cell receptor beta chains follows, all from one sample in a study of blood T cell repertoires in COVID-19. Clones were sequenced by immunoSEQ multiplex PCR, and TCRdb holds only the in-frame ones, with some missing. The sample gives around 100,000 clones, less than 90% of which show up once; over 1.5% is in the top ten. The sequencing sample was made of peripheral blood. These receptors were collected from an older man with acute or convalescent COVID-19. The CDR3 runs from the conserved cysteine through the conserved F or W. Fields, in order: J gene, clone size, V gene, D gene, CDR3 DNA, CDR3 protein. The D gene is left open where the match is weak. The size entry is marked missing in some rows and otherwise reads once, few, many or a size class.

J: TRBJ2-2
size: .
V: TRBV21-1
D: .
DNA: TGTGCCAGCAGCAAAGCAGGGGGAGAACAAAAGACGACGAACACCGGGGAGCTGTTTTTT
CDR3: CASSKAGGEQKTTNTGELFF

J: TRBJ2-3
size: once
V: TRBV5-3
D: TRBD2
DNA: TGTGCCAGAAGCTTGAGTCCCAGCGGGAGCCTGCTGATAGATACGCAGTATTTT
CDR3: CARSLSPSGSLLIDTQYF

J: TRBJ2-1
size: .
V: TRBV4-1
D: TRBD2
DNA: TGCGCCAGCAGCCAAGATATGAGAAGGACTAGCGGGAGGAATGAGCAGTTCTTC
CDR3: CASSQDMRRTSGRNEQFF

J: TRBJ2-7
size: .
V: TRBV12-1
D: .
DNA: TGTGCCAGCAGCTTTTCGCCGGGACTAGCCGCTCCCGAGCAGTACTTC
CDR3: CASSFSPGLAAPEQYF

J: TRBJ1-5
size: .
V: TRBV4-1
D: TRBD1
DNA: TGCGCCAGCAGCCAAGACAGGGGGGAGGGCAATCAGCCCCAGCATTTT
CDR3: CASSQDRGEGNQPQHF

J: TRBJ2-7
size: .
V: TRBV6-5
D: .
DNA: TGTGCCAGCACCGATGGGAGAGGGGGCTACGAGCAGTACTTC
CDR3: CASTDGRGGYEQYF

J: TRBJ2-7
size: .
V: TRBV5-6
D: TRBD1
DNA: TGTGCCAGCAGCTGGGACAGGACCTACGAGCAGTACTTC
CDR3: CASSWDRTYEQYF

J: TRBJ1-6
size: .
V: TRBV7-9
D: TRBD1
DNA: TGTGCCAGCAGCTCCGGACAGGGGTATTCACCCCTCCACTTT
CDR3: CASSSGQGYSPLHF

J: TRBJ2-1
size: .
V: TRBV19
D: .
DNA: TGTGCCAGTAGTATAGGCAGGGCCGTCCACCGGAACAATGAGCAGTTCTTC
CDR3: CASSIGRAVHRNNEQFF

J: TRBJ1-4
size: .
V: TRBV7-8
D: .
DNA: TGTGCCAGCAGCTTAGATGGGAGGCGGACTGAAAAACTGTTTTTT
CDR3: CASSLDGRRTEKLFF

J: TRBJ2-3
size: .
V: TRBV9
D: .
DNA: TGTGCCAGCAGCGTAGACTCGGGGGGCACAGATACGCAGTATTTT
CDR3: CASSVDSGGTDTQYF

J: TRBJ1-2
size: .
V: TRBV3-1/TRBV3-2
D: .
DNA: TGTGCCAGCATCGACTATGGCTACACCTTC
CDR3: CASIDYGYTF

J: TRBJ1-2
size: .
V: TRBV19
D: .
DNA: TGTGCCAGTAGAAATCCGGCGGGGCGTGGTGGCTACACCTTC
CDR3: CASRNPAGRGGYTF

J: TRBJ2-7
size: .
V: TRBV5-4
D: TRBD2
DNA: TGTGCCAGCAGTACTAGCGGGGGGAACTACGAGCAGTACTTC
CDR3: CASSTSGGNYEQYF

J: TRBJ1-1
size: .
V: TRBV7-9
D: TRBD1
DNA: TGTGCCAGCAGCTCCGCGGGGACAGCGAACACTGAAGCTTTCTTT
CDR3: CASSSAGTANTEAFF

J: TRBJ1-5
size: .
V: TRBV28
D: .
DNA: TGTGCCAGCAGTTTAGGGGGGGGTGATCAGCCCCAGCATTTT
CDR3: CASSLGGGDQPQHF

J: TRBJ1-2
size: .
V: TRBV29-1
D: .
DNA: TGCAGCGTTCCGGCCCCGGGGGAGAACTATGGCTACACCTTC
CDR3: CSVPAPGENYGYTF

J: TRBJ2-1
size: .
V: TRBV29-1
D: TRBD2
DNA: TGCAGCGTTTTAAGCGGGAGCTACAATGAGCAGTTCTTC
CDR3: CSVLSGSYNEQFF

J: TRBJ1-5
size: .
V: TRBV7-2
D: TRBD1
DNA: TGTGCCAGCAGCCTAGGACAGGGGGCGCATTTT
CDR3: CASSLGQGAHF

J: TRBJ2-2
size: .
V: TRBV24-1
D: .
DNA: TGTGCCACCGGAGCTAGGACAGCGAACACCGGGGAGCTGTTTTTT
CDR3: CATGARTANTGELFF

J: TRBJ2-1
size: .
V: TRBV6-2/TRBV6-3
D: TRBD2
DNA: TGTGCCAGCAGCGAGGGACTAGCGGGAGGGCTGTACAATGAGCAGTTCTTC
CDR3: CASSEGLAGGLYNEQFF

J: TRBJ1-2
size: .
V: TRBV28
D: TRBD1
DNA: TGTGCCAGCAGTCGTAAGGGACAGGGACGCGGCTACACCTTC
CDR3: CASSRKGQGRGYTF

J: TRBJ2-3
size: once
V: TRBV28
D: .
DNA: TGTGCCAGCAGTTTAACTCCGCCCGGACTGGGGAGCACAGATACGCAGTATTTT
CDR3: CASSLTPPGLGSTDTQYF

J: TRBJ1-5
size: .
V: TRBV7-2
D: .
DNA: TGTGCCAGCAGCTTCCCGGGCAGGGATCAGCCCCAGCATTTT
CDR3: CASSFPGRDQPQHF

J: TRBJ2-7
size: .
V: TRBV27
D: .
DNA: TGTGCCAGCAGCTTATTAAAAATCCAGTTATCCTACGAGCAGTACTTC
CDR3: CASSLLKIQLSYEQYF

J: TRBJ2-1
size: once
V: TRBV7-8
D: .
DNA: TGTGCCAGCAGCTTTGATGCTAGACCGGGTTACAATGAGCAGTTCTTC
CDR3: CASSFDARPGYNEQFF

J: TRBJ2-1
size: .
V: TRBV18
D: .
DNA: TGTGCCAGCTCCCACGCAACGGGGGAAACCTACAATGAGCAGTTCTTC
CDR3: CASSHATGETYNEQFF

J: TRBJ2-3
size: .
V: TRBV10-2
D: TRBD2
DNA: TGCGCCAGCAGTGAGTCAAGCGGGAGTCCCACAGATACGCAGTATTTT
CDR3: CASSESSGSPTDTQYF

J: TRBJ2-7
size: few
V: TRBV19
D: TRBD2
DNA: TGTGCCAGTAGCGGACTAGCACCCTACGAGCAGTACTTC
CDR3: CASSGLAPYEQYF

J: TRBJ2-5
size: few
V: TRBV6-6
D: TRBD1
DNA: TGTGCCAGCAGTGCCCTAGGACAGGCCGGGGAGACCCAGTACTTC
CDR3: CASSALGQAGETQYF

J: TRBJ2-2
size: .
V: TRBV28
D: .
DNA: TGTGCCAGCAGCCCCCCGGGAGCGAACACCGGGGAGCTGTTTTTT
CDR3: CASSPPGANTGELFF

J: TRBJ2-7
size: .
V: TRBV7-9
D: .
DNA: TGTGCCAGCAGCTTAGGCGGTATTTACGAGCAGTACTTC
CDR3: CASSLGGIYEQYF

J: TRBJ1-2
size: few
V: TRBV6-6
D: TRBD1
DNA: TGTGCCAGCAGTTACTCGACGGGGGACAGGGGCTACACCTTC
CDR3: CASSYSTGDRGYTF

J: TRBJ2-7
size: .
V: TRBV3-1/TRBV3-2
D: TRBD2
DNA: TGTGCCAGCAGCTTATCCGGGACTAGGACCTACGAGCAGTACTTC
CDR3: CASSLSGTRTYEQYF

J: TRBJ2-7
size: .
V: TRBV27
D: TRBD2
DNA: TGTGCCAGCAGTTGGGGGACTAGCGGAACTCCAAGCAAGCAGTACTTC
CDR3: CASSWGTSGTPSKQYF

J: TRBJ1-6
size: .
V: TRBV30
D: .
DNA: TGTGCCTCATCGACGGGTTATAATTCACCCCTCCACTTT
CDR3: CASSTGYNSPLHF

J: TRBJ1-5
size: .
V: TRBV5-6
D: TRBD1
DNA: TGTGCCAGCAGCATTTCCGGGACAGGGGGTTCTCAGCCCCAGCATTTT
CDR3: CASSISGTGGSQPQHF

J: TRBJ2-1
size: .
V: TRBV28
D: TRBD2
DNA: TGTGCCAGCCTCCCCCTAGCGGGAGGCCCGGGCGGTGAGCAGTTCTTC
CDR3: CASLPLAGGPGGEQFF

J: TRBJ2-1
size: .
V: TRBV10-3
D: TRBD2
DNA: TGTGCCATCAGTGAGCGCACTAGCGGGAGGGCCGGTGAGCAGTTCTTC
CDR3: CAISERTSGRAGEQFF

J: TRBJ2-1
size: .
V: TRBV30
D: TRBD1
DNA: TGTGCCTGGACCCCTGTCGGGGACAGGGGGCAGAATGAGCAGTTCTTC
CDR3: CAWTPVGDRGQNEQFF

J: TRBJ2-5
size: .
V: TRBV5-6
D: TRBD2
DNA: TGTGCCAGCAGCTTAAAACGCGGGAGGGCCGGAGAACAAGAGACCCAGTACTTC
CDR3: CASSLKRGRAGEQETQYF

J: TRBJ2-1
size: .
V: TRBV11-1
D: TRBD2
DNA: TGTGCCAGCAGCTTAGTGGGCGGGAGGTCCTACAATGAGCAGTTCTTC
CDR3: CASSLVGGRSYNEQFF

J: TRBJ2-2
size: once
V: TRBV3-1/TRBV3-2
D: TRBD2
DNA: TGTGCCAGCAGCCAAGATAGCGGGAGGGCCGGGGAGCTGTTTTTT
CDR3: CASSQDSGRAGELFF

J: TRBJ2-3
size: .
V: TRBV6-6
D: .
DNA: TGTGCCAGCAGTTACCCGGGGGGCACAGATACGCAGTATTTT
CDR3: CASSYPGGTDTQYF

J: TRBJ2-3
size: .
V: TRBV5-1
D: TRBD2
DNA: TGCGCCAGCAGCTTGACTAGCGGGGACCAAACGCAGTATTTT
CDR3: CASSLTSGDQTQYF

J: TRBJ1-6
size: .
V: TRBV3-1/TRBV3-2
D: .
DNA: TGTGCCAGCAGCCAACCGGACAGAAATTCACCCCTCCACTTT
CDR3: CASSQPDRNSPLHF

J: TRBJ1-3
size: .
V: TRBV11-2
D: .
DNA: TGTGCCAGCAGCCCGGGGAACTCTGGAAACACCATATATTTT
CDR3: CASSPGNSGNTIYF

J: TRBJ1-3
size: large
V: TRBV29-1
D: .
DNA: TGCAGCGTTGAAGATCTCGCAGGCTCTGGAAACACCATATATTTT
CDR3: CSVEDLAGSGNTIYF

J: TRBJ1-2
size: once
V: TRBV6-5
D: .
DNA: TGTGCCAGCAGCCCCTTGACAGGCCCCTATGGCTACACCTTC
CDR3: CASSPLTGPYGYTF

J: TRBJ2-3
size: .
V: TRBV10-3
D: TRBD1
DNA: TGTGCCATCAGGAAGGGTAGGGCCTCAGGGGGAGATACGCAGTATTTT
CDR3: CAIRKGRASGGDTQYF

J: TRBJ2-7
size: .
V: TRBV28
D: .
DNA: TGTGCCAGCAGTGACAGAGCCTACGAGCAGTACTTC
CDR3: CASSDRAYEQYF

J: TRBJ2-1
size: .
V: TRBV2
D: TRBD2
DNA: TGTGCCAGCAGAGCGGGAGGAATCTACAATGAGCAGTTCTTC
CDR3: CASRAGGIYNEQFF

J: TRBJ2-2
size: .
V: TRBV19
D: TRBD2
DNA: TGTGCCAGCGGGGGGGCCTCGGGCACCGGGGAGCTGTTTTTT
CDR3: CASGGASGTGELFF

J: TRBJ1-5
size: .
V: TRBV6-1
D: .
DNA: TGTGCCAGCAGTGAATTGGGGCCGGAAAGATATAGCAATCAGCCCCAGCATTTT
CDR3: CASSELGPERYSNQPQHF

J: TRBJ1-4
size: .
V: TRBV6-5
D: .
DNA: TGTGCCAGCAGTTACTTGCGGGGAACAACTAATGAAAAACTGTTTTTT
CDR3: CASSYLRGTTNEKLFF

J: TRBJ1-1
size: .
V: TRBV29-1
D: TRBD1
DNA: TGCAGCGACGGACAGGGGGCTTTCAACACTGAAGCTTTCTTT
CDR3: CSDGQGAFNTEAFF

J: TRBJ2-3
size: .
V: TRBV29-1
D: TRBD2
DNA: TGCAGCGTTGTCCCCCGCGGGAGGGCCGATACGCAGTATTTT
CDR3: CSVVPRGRADTQYF

J: TRBJ2-1
size: .
V: TRBV30
D: TRBD2
DNA: TGTGCCTGGACTAGCGGGAGTTGGTATGAGCAGTTCTTC
CDR3: CAWTSGSWYEQFF

J: TRBJ2-5
size: .
V: TRBV12-3/TRBV12-4
D: .
DNA: TGTGCCAGCAGTTTAATCAGGGGAGAGACCCAGTACTTC
CDR3: CASSLIRGETQYF

J: TRBJ1-5
size: .
V: TRBV6-2/TRBV6-3
D: .
DNA: TGTGCCAGCAGGTACGCGGGAGGCGGTCAGCCCCAGCATTTT
CDR3: CASRYAGGGQPQHF